Shown below are 25 T cell receptor beta chains from a single sample sequenced in a study of PD-1 blockade in classical Hodgkin lymphoma (dated by TCRdb to 2019 to 2021). The time point label corresponds to: cycle 4 day 1 (C4D1), after less than seven weeks of nivolumab. Every trial patient had relapsed following autologous stem cell transplantation, and prior brentuximab vedotin exposure was what differed among cohorts A, B and C. Libraries were built with the immunoSEQ multiplex PCR assay. TCRdb provides this immuneACCESS table in a form limited to in-frame rearrangements. Some clones are lacking; in checked studies, under half of them reflect an unresolved V gene, and why the rest are absent is not known. This sample has about 96,000 clones in its table, and roughly 91% of those were observed once. The leading ten clones occupy roughly 2.1% of the sample. The specimen comprised peripheral blood mononuclear cells (PBMCs), sampled before the fourth cycle of nivolumab. All receptors come from a human donor with classical Hodgkin lymphoma.

The chain has TRBV7-9 and TRBJ1-6; 8 nucleotides agree with TRBD1. The germline gives CDR1 SEHNR, CDR2 FQNEAQ (reference sequence). CDR3 size: 15 residues. V was pared by 2 bases and J by 6 bases, with 3 bases of the junction left unmatched. The CDR3 here is CASSLWTGPNSPLHF. The CDR3 DNA sequence: TGTGCCAGCAGCTTATGGACAGGGCCTAATTCACCCCTCCACTTT.

The J gene is TRBJ2-7, the V gene TRBV28, with 8 bases fitting TRBD1. Germline loops: CDR1 MDHEN, CDR2 SYDVKM. With 10 bases clipped from V and 2 bases from J, the junction kept 10 bases outside the gene matches. This CDR3 is built from 14 residues. CDR3 sequence: CATRRGTGTYEQYF. CDR3 DNA sequence: TGTGCCACCCGACGCGGGACAGGTACCTACGAGCAGTACTTC.

As regards this clone: At one of its ends the junction is not consistent with the germline gene, which may arise from a read error. J is TRBJ2-7 and V is TRBV11-1, with TRBD2 matching 9 bases. This CDR3 region has 14 residues. Germline-derived CDR1 and CDR2 are SGHAT and FQDESV (reference sequence). CDR3 nucleotides: TGTGCCAGCAGCCTAGCGGGGAACTCCCGGGAGCAGTACTTC. Translation gives CASSLAGNSREQYF. Full variable domain (rest looked up from reference TRBV11-1 and TRBJ2-7): EAEVAQSPRYKITEKSQAVAFWCDPISGHATLYWYRQILGQGPELLVQFQDESVVDDSQLPKDRFSAERLKGVDSTLKIQPAELGDSAMYLCASSLAGNSREQYFGPGTRLTVT.

The rearrangement uses TRBV11-1 and TRBJ2-5, with D unclear. In germline, CDR1 is SGHAT, CDR2 FQDESV (reference sequence). Trimming took 5 bases from V and 5 from J, leaving 15 bases between them. The CDR3 consists of 14 residues. The CDR3 DNA reads TGTGCCAGCAGCAGCCCGGGCCCCTGGGAGACCCAGTACTTC. Protein product: CASSSPGPWETQYF.

The V and J genes are TRBV28 and TRBJ1-5; no definite D call. Germline V gene sequence: CDR1 MDHEN, CDR2 SYDVKM. This CDR3 comprises 15 residues. V was clipped by 6 bases and J by 4 bases, with 16 bases between them. The CDR3 sequence: CASSRRTVRNQPQHF. DNA for the CDR3: TGTGCCAGCAGCCGACGGACGGTCCGAAATCAGCCCCAGCATTTT.

The J gene is TRBJ1-1, the V gene TRBV7-9; D not certain. The germline V gene encodes CDR1 SEHNR and CDR2 FQNEAQ (reference sequence). CDR3 length: 14 residues. The V and J ends lost 6 bases and 11 bases respectively, with 22 bases between them. This CDR3 is CASSQAAGDNTAFF. CDR3 bases: TGTGCCAGCAGTCAAGCGGCAGGAGATAATACGGCTTTCTTT.

V and J are TRBV27 and TRBJ2-7, with 7 bases fitting TRBD2. The germline V gene has CDR1 MNHEY and CDR2 SMNVEV (reference sequence). This CDR3 has 18 amino acids. V lost 0 bases, J lost 2 bases, and 13 bases stayed unmatched. The CDR3 coding sequence is TGTGCCAGCAGTTTATCCCCTGGACGGGGGAGGGGCCCCTACGAGCAGTACTTC. This sequence encodes CASSLSPGRGRGPYEQYF.

The rearrangement links TRBV7-9 to TRBJ2-7, with D perhaps being TRBD1 or TRBD2 (5 bases each). The CDR3 has 15 amino acids. The germline V gene has CDR1 SEHNR and CDR2 FQNEAQ (reference sequence). V lost 3 bases and J 7 bases, leaving 19 bases between the germline ends. CDR3 coding DNA: TGTGCCAGCAGCTTGACCACGGGACGATTCGGAGAGCAGTACTTC. Encoded protein: CASSLTTGRFGEQYF.

This chain connects TRBV30 to TRBJ1-1, with a tentative D call TRBD1 (5 bases). The germline V and J ends were trimmed by 0 bases and 6 bases, with 20 bases remaining between them. Germline V gives CDR1 GTSNPN, CDR2 SVGIG (reference sequence). The CDR3 totals 16 residues. Here the CDR3 reads CAWSVLVPGWTPEAFF. CDR3 nucleotides: TGTGCCTGGAGTGTACTGGTGCCAGGGTGGACCCCTGAAGCTTTCTTT.

The chain links TRBV19 to TRBJ1-4; D possibly corresponds to TRBD1 (6 bases). Germline V gives CDR1 LNHDA, CDR2 SQIVND (reference sequence). This CDR3 region has 18 residues. With 8 bases removed from V and 15 bases from J, the gap between germline ends came to 37 bases. CDR3 in amino acids: CASWGPAKRQGISFGLFF. CDR3 sequence (DNA): TGTGCCAGTTGGGGGCCTGCAAAGAGGCAGGGAATTTCCTTCGGATTGTTTTTT.

The V gene is TRBV6-1, the J gene TRBJ2-3, with 14 bases identical to TRBD2. Germline CDR1 and CDR2: MNHNS and SASEGT. The CDR3 runs to 15 residues. V lost 4 bases to trimming and J lost 4 bases; unmatched junction nucleotides: 1. Here the CDR3 reads CASSGLAGGPDTQYF. CDR3 sequence (DNA): TGTGCCAGCAGTGGACTAGCGGGAGGGCCAGATACGCAGTATTTT.

The rearrangement uses TRBV7-8 and TRBJ2-2; 9 bases are a match to TRBD2. The CDR3 loop spans 20 amino acids. J gave up 1 base and V 1 base, and 13 bases lay outside the gene matches. Germline V lookup: CDR1 SGHVS, CDR2 FQNEAQ. CDR3 sequence reads: CASSLGSFGGRAGNTGELFF. The CDR3 DNA reads as TGTGCCAGCAGCTTAGGCTCGTTCGGCGGGAGGGCCGGGAACACCGGGGAGCTGTTTTTT.

The rearrangement joins TRBV27 to TRBJ2-2; 10 bases align to TRBD1. The CDR3 sequence is 13 residues long. Germline CDR1 and CDR2: MNHEY and SMNVEV (reference sequence). Trimming at V came to 11 bases and at J to 4 bases, leaving 4 bases not matched to a gene. The chain's CDR3 is CAGGTGATGELFF. As DNA, the CDR3 is TGTGCCGGTGGGACAGGGGCCACCGGGGAGCTGTTTTTT.

V and J are TRBV5-1 and TRBJ2-7; 9 bases match TRBD2. V was clipped by 7 bases and J by 5 bases; unmatched bases: 7. Per the germline V gene, CDR1 is SGHRS and CDR2 is YFSETQ. The CDR3 has 13 amino acids. CDR3 sequence (DNA): TGCGCCAGCCACTTCATAGCGGGAGACGAGCAGTACTTC. Protein sequence: CASHFIAGDEQYF. Using reference TRBV5-1 and TRBJ2-7 for the parts outside the CDR3, the full variable domain is KAGVTQTPRYLIKTRGQQVTLSCSPISGHRSVSWYQQTPGQGLQFLFEYFSETQRNKGNFPGRFSGRQFSNSRSEMNVSTLELGDSALYLCASHFIAGDEQYFGPGTRLTVT.

This clone was found once. The chain uses TRBV10-3 and TRBJ2-7; possibly TRBD2 for D (5 bases). CDR1 ENHRY and CDR2 SYGVKD come from the germline V gene. This CDR3 has 12 residues. V lost 6 bases to trimming and J lost 2 bases, with 8 bases between them. The CDR3 DNA follows: TGTGCCATCAGACGGGAAGCCTACGAGCAGTACTTC. Its translation: CAIRREAYEQYF.

This clone appeared a few times. The chain employs TRBV6-1 and TRBJ2-4; D might be TRBD1 (5 bases). This CDR3 is 13 amino acids long. Germline CDR1 reads MNHNS; CDR2 reads SASEGT. V lost 2 bases, J lost 4 bases, and 6 bases lay in between. The DNA of the CDR3 is TGTGCCAGCAGTGAACAGGGAAAAAACATTCAGTACTTC. Protein sequence: CASSEQGKNIQYF.

This chain connects TRBV5-1 to TRBJ2-3; TRBD1 matches 7 bases. The CDR3 has 18 residues. V lost 4 bases, J lost 2 bases, and 16 bases stayed unmatched. Germline CDR1 reads SGHRS; CDR2 reads YFSETQ. CDR3 in amino acids: CASSLTGALGVNTDTQYF. The CDR3 coding sequence is TGCGCCAGCAGCCTTACAGGGGCGCTAGGGGTGAACACAGATACGCAGTATTTT.

V is TRBV28 and J is TRBJ2-1, with 12 bases fitting TRBD2. The V and J ends lost 5 bases and 0 bases, in that order; junction bases with no gene match: 2. Germline V CDR1 and CDR2: MDHEN, SYDVKM. This CDR3 has 16 residues. CDR3 sequence reads: CASSGTSGRSYNEQFF. Written as DNA, the CDR3 is TGTGCCAGCAGTGGGACTAGCGGGCGCTCCTACAATGAGCAGTTCTTC.

The chain uses TRBV18 and TRBJ2-7; 7 bases map to TRBD2. The V gene's germline CDR1 is KGHSH and CDR2 LQKENI. There are 12 residues in the CDR3. Trimming took 6 bases from V and 11 from J; bases not matched to a gene: 10. The CDR3: CASSTSRLAEYF. The CDR3 nucleotides read TGTGCCAGCTCTACCTCGAGACTAGCCGAGTACTTC. Complete variable domain (other parts from reference TRBV18 and TRBJ2-7): NAGVMQNPRHLVRRRGQEARLRCSPMKGHSHVYWYRQLPEEGLKFMVYLQKENIIDESGMPKERFSAEFPKEGPSILRIQQVVRGDSAAYFCASSTSRLAEYFGPGTRLTVT.

The chain uses TRBV29-1 and TRBJ2-5, with a possible D match to TRBD1 (6 bases). The CDR3 runs to 14 residues. V dropped 2 bases and J dropped 1 base, with 11 bases sitting between them. Germline CDR1 SQVTM, CDR2 ANQGSEA. CDR3 loop: CSVENRVPQETQYF. DNA of the CDR3: TGCAGCGTTGAAAACAGGGTTCCCCAAGAGACCCAGTACTTC. Full variable domain (outside the CDR3, taken from reference TRBV29-1 and TRBJ2-5): SAVISQKPSRDICQRGTSLTIQCQVDSQVTMMFWYRQQPGQSLTLIATANQGSEATYESGFVIDKFPISRPNLTFSTLTVSNMSPEDSSIYLCSVENRVPQETQYFGPGTRLLVL.

CDR3 amino acids: CASSIDLFGTSGPYEQYF. Written as DNA, the CDR3 is TGTGCCAGTAGTATAGACTTATTCGGGACTAGCGGGCCCTACGAGCAGTACTTC. The chain joins TRBV19 to TRBJ2-7; the match to TRBD2 covers 12 bases. Germline lookup yields CDR1 LNHDA and CDR2 SQIVND (reference sequence). This CDR3 has 18 residues. V lost 0 bases and J lost 2; bases outside the gene matches: 8.

The chain recombines TRBV29-1 with TRBJ1-1; D is unclear. The CDR3 contains 10 residues. The ends were cut back, 5 bases at V and 1 base at J, with 2 bases in the middle. CDR1 is SQVTM, CDR2 ANQGSEA, per germline. The CDR3 region is CSVTNTEAFF. As DNA, the CDR3 is TGCAGCGTTACGAACACTGAAGCTTTCTTT. Drawing the rest from reference TRBV29-1 and TRBJ1-1, the complete variable domain is SAVISQKPSRDICQRGTSLTIQCQVDSQVTMMFWYRQQPGQSLTLIATANQGSEATYESGFVIDKFPISRPNLTFSTLTVSNMSPEDSSIYLCSVTNTEAFFGQGTRLTVV.

The sample holds one count of this clone. The chain carries TRBV1 and TRBJ2-1; no DNA check was done on the table's D call, TRBD2. TRBV1 is deemed a pseudogene. This CDR3 region has 17 residues. The CDR3 is CTSSQDSQGLAGGEQFF. The CDR3 coding sequence is TGCACCAGCAGCCAAGATAGTCAAGGACTAGCGGGGGGTGAGCAGTTCTTC.

The rearrangement uses TRBV11-2 and TRBJ2-2, with 8 bases aligning to TRBD1. This CDR3 has 15 amino acids. From germline, CDR1 is SGHAT and CDR2 FQNNGV. V trimming: 3 bases; J trimming: 6 bases; junction bases outside the gene matches: 6. The CDR3 DNA follows: TGTGCCAGCAGCTTCCGGACAGGGAGGCCCGGGGAGCTGTTTTTT. As protein: CASSFRTGRPGELFF.

The rearrangement joins TRBV2 to TRBJ1-5, with D possibly matching TRBD1 (6 bases). V lost 2 bases to trimming and J lost 11 bases, with 19 bases between them. CDR1 and CDR2 (germline): SNHLY, FYNNEI. The CDR3 has 15 amino acids. The CDR3 protein is CASSERQGLSSAQHF. The CDR3 DNA sequence: TGTGCCAGCAGTGAACGGCAGGGGTTGTCTTCGGCCCAGCATTTT.